This T cell receptor beta chain was identified in a study of control samples from healthy donors and cancer patients. With V trimmed by 2 bases and J by 7 bases, 6 bases remained unmatched. This CDR3 region has 15 residues. Germline V gene lookup returns CDR1 SGDLS and CDR2 YYNGEE. Some clones are missing from TCRdb's copy, which holds only in-frame ones; the method was immunoSEQ multiplex PCR. The sample has roughly 88,000 clones; approximately 95% are singletons. Sequenced material: blood. The sequence was collected from a young man in good health. The genes are TRBV9 and TRBJ2-2; 9 positions match TRBD1. CDR3 protein: CASSVTGGMSGELFF. The CDR3 DNA follows: TGTGCCAGCAGCGTGACAGGGGGGATGAGCGGGGAGCTGTTTTTT.